These T cell receptor beta chains were read from a single sample in a study of glioma-infiltrating T cells after dendritic cell vaccination. Only in-frame clones appear in the TCRdb table, and some are missing; sequencing was by immunoSEQ multiplex PCR. The sample includes 25,000 to 35,000 clones, more than 90% of them seen just once. Sequenced here: blood, sampled before dendritic cell vaccination. These receptors all stem from a human donor with glioblastoma. The CDR3 runs from the conserved cysteine through the conserved F or W. D genes are given only for firm matches. Clone sizes are given selectively: once, few, many, or a class where the clone is expanded.

size: once
V: TRBV18
D: TRBD1
J: TRBJ1-1
CDR3: CASSTGQGLSEAFF
DNA: TGTGCCAGCTCCACGGGACAGGGGTTATCTGAAGCTTTCTTT

size: NA
V: TRBV29-1
D: TRBD1
J: TRBJ1-1
CDR3: CSVYRGALNTEAFF
DNA: TGCAGCGTCTACAGGGGGGCACTAAACACTGAAGCTTTCTTT

size: NA
V: TRBV5-6
D: TRBD1
J: TRBJ1-2
CDR3: CASSMGTVGQNTF
DNA: TGTGCCAGCTCCATGGGGACAGTTGGTCAGAACACCTTC

size: NA
V: TRBV6-6
D: NA
J: TRBJ1-4
CDR3: CASNGAATNEKLFF
DNA: TGTGCCAGCAATGGAGCCGCAACTAATGAAAAACTGTTTTTT

size: few
V: TRBV5-1
D: TRBD2
J: TRBJ2-3
CDR3: CASSLAAGRGGDTQYF
DNA: TGCGCCAGCAGCTTGGCTGCCGGGAGGGGGGGAGATACGCAGTATTTT

size: NA
V: TRBV19
D: TRBD2
J: TRBJ2-1
CDR3: CASTLGGDPYNEQFF
DNA: TGTGCCAGTACCCTCGGGGGGGACCCCTACAATGAGCAGTTCTTC

size: few
V: TRBV5-8
D: TRBD1
J: TRBJ1-1
CDR3: CASESGQGASGTEAFF
DNA: TGTGCCAGCGAATCGGGACAGGGGGCTTCGGGCACTGAAGCTTTCTTT

size: NA
V: TRBV7-9
D: NA
J: TRBJ1-6
CDR3: CASSSTGTPNSPLHF
DNA: TGTGCCAGCAGCTCGACCGGGACACCCAATTCCCCCCTCCACTTT

size: NA
V: TRBV29-1
D: NA
J: TRBJ2-7
CDR3: CSGGEERYEQYF
DNA: TGCAGCGGGGGGGAGGAAAGGTACGAGCAGTACTTC

size: NA
V: TRBV2
D: NA
J: TRBJ2-5
CDR3: CASGEGEETQYF
DNA: TGTGCCAGCGGAGAGGGAGAAGAGACCCAGTACTTC

size: NA
V: TRBV5-6
D: TRBD1
J: TRBJ1-2
CDR3: CASSLRDRGYYGYTF
DNA: TGTGCCAGCAGCTTGAGGGACAGGGGGTACTATGGCTACACCTTC

size: once
V: TRBV7-2
D: NA
J: TRBJ1-1
CDR3: CASSLATGNTEAFF
DNA: TGTGCCAGCAGCCTGGCGACGGGGAACACTGAAGCTTTCTTT

size: NA
V: TRBV7-9
D: TRBD1
J: TRBJ1-4
CDR3: CASRRIGTGGEKLFF
DNA: TGTGCCAGCAGACGGATCGGGACAGGGGGTGAAAAACTGTTTTTT

size: NA
V: TRBV30
D: TRBD1
J: TRBJ1-4
CDR3: CAWSVTTGGDEKLFF
DNA: TGTGCCTGGAGTGTAACGACAGGGGGAGATGAAAAACTGTTTTTT

size: NA
V: TRBV18
D: NA
J: TRBJ2-7
CDR3: CASSPKRVSYEQYF
DNA: TGTGCCAGCTCACCGAAGCGGGTCTCCTACGAGCAGTACTTC

size: NA
V: TRBV5-1
D: TRBD1
J: TRBJ1-2
CDR3: CASSLAHRGGDGYTF
DNA: TGCGCCAGCAGCTTGGCTCACAGGGGAGGAGATGGCTACACCTTC

size: NA
V: TRBV5-4
D: TRBD1
J: TRBJ2-7
CDR3: CASSFSGGHYEQYF
DNA: TGTGCCAGCAGCTTCTCAGGGGGCCACTACGAGCAGTACTTC

size: NA
V: TRBV19
D: NA
J: TRBJ1-1
CDR3: CASSIGPRSNTEAFF
DNA: TGTGCCAGTAGTATAGGTCCTCGGTCGAACACTGAAGCTTTCTTT

size: NA
V: TRBV6-1
D: NA
J: TRBJ2-3
CDR3: CASRARTSQLDTQYF
DNA: TGTGCCAGCAGGGCCAGGACAAGTCAATTAGATACGCAGTATTTT

size: NA
V: TRBV2
D: NA
J: TRBJ1-6
CDR3: CASSGGRGGYNSPLHF
DNA: TGTGCCAGCAGTGGTGGGAGGGGAGGATATAATTCACCCCTCCACTTT